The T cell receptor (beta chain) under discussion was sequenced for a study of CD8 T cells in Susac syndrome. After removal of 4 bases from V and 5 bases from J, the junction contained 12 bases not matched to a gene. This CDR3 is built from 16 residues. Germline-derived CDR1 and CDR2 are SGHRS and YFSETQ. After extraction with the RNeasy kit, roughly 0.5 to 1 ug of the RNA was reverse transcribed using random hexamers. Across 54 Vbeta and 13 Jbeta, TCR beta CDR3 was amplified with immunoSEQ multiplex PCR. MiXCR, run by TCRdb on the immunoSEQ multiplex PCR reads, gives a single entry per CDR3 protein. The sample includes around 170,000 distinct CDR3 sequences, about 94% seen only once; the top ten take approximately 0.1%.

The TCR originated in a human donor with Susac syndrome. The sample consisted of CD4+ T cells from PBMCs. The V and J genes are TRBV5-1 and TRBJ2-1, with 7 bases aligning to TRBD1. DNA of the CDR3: TGCGCCAGCAGCCCTCCCCCGGGACAGATAAACAATGAGCAGTTCTTC. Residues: CASSPPPGQINNEQFF. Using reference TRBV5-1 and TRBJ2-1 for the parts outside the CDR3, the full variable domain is KAGVTQTPRYLIKTRGQQVTLSCSPISGHRSVSWYQQTPGQGLQFLFEYFSETQRNKGNFPGRFSGRQFSNSRSEMNVSTLELGDSALYLCASSPPPGQINNEQFFGPGTRLTVL.